A selection of T cell receptor beta chains follows, all from one sample in a study of CD8 T cells in Susac syndrome. A single record per CDR3 protein comes from TCRdb applying MiXCR to the immunoSEQ multiplex PCR reads. Here the sample spans 300,000 or so distinct CDR3 sequences, 92% being singletons. Sequencing was performed on CD4+ T cells from PBMCs. The receptors were gathered from a human donor with multiple sclerosis. Each CDR3 is given with its conserved first and last residue. D genes are given only for firm matches. The size of a clone is reported for some rows only, either as once, few or many, or as a class for expanded clones.

CDR3 protein: CASSVADLTRELFF
CDR3 DNA: TGTGCCAGCAGCGTAGCTGACTTGACCCGGGAGCTGTTTTTT
V gene: TRBV9
D gene: -
J gene: TRBJ2-2
clone size: -

CDR3 protein: CASSLELGGYTF
CDR3 DNA: TGCGCCAGCAGCTTGGAGCTAGGCGGCTACACCTTC
V gene: TRBV5-1
D gene: -
J gene: TRBJ1-2
clone size: -

CDR3 protein: CASSQESLGRYYGYTF
CDR3 DNA: TGTGCCAGCAGCCAAGAGAGTTTAGGACGTTACTATGGCTACACCTTC
V gene: TRBV3-1
D gene: -
J gene: TRBJ1-2
clone size: -

CDR3 protein: CASGLGTGQNIMNTEAFF
CDR3 DNA: -
V gene: TRBV12-5
D gene: -
J gene: TRBJ1-1
clone size: -

CDR3 protein: CASSRSRNYEQYF
CDR3 DNA: TGTGCCAGCAGCCGAAGTCGCAACTACGAGCAGTACTTC
V gene: TRBV3-1
D gene: -
J gene: TRBJ2-7
clone size: few

CDR3 protein: CASSLPSTDYEQYF
CDR3 DNA: TGCGCCAGCAGCTTGCCGTCGACGGACTACGAGCAGTACTTC
V gene: TRBV5-1
D gene: -
J gene: TRBJ2-7
clone size: -

CDR3 protein: CASSPTGLNSGELFF
CDR3 DNA: TGTGCCAGCAGCCCTACCGGGCTCAATTCCGGGGAGCTGTTTTTT
V gene: TRBV7-9
D gene: -
J gene: TRBJ2-2
clone size: -

CDR3 protein: CATSEAAGGLNGELFF
CDR3 DNA: TGTGCCACCTCCGAGGCGGCGGGGGGGCTCAACGGGGAGCTGTTTTTT
V gene: TRBV24-1
D gene: TRBD2
J gene: TRBJ2-2
clone size: -

CDR3 protein: CASSLGEGASNQPQHF
CDR3 DNA: TGTGCCAGTAGCTTGGGCGAAGGAGCGAGCAATCAGCCCCAGCATTTT
V gene: TRBV19
D gene: -
J gene: TRBJ1-5
clone size: -

CDR3 protein: CASSLGVTSGVTGELFF
CDR3 DNA: TGTGCCAGCAGCTTAGGGGTGACTAGCGGGGTAACCGGGGAGCTGTTTTTT
V gene: TRBV11-3
D gene: TRBD2
J gene: TRBJ2-2
clone size: -